The subject of this entry is one TCR beta chain. Data came from immunoSEQ multiplex PCR; TCRdb stores just in-frame clones and leaves some out. The table shows about 44,000 clones, with 80% to 90% occurring only once. Germline CDR1 SGHTA, CDR2 FQGNSA. V lost 4 bases and J lost 3; bases outside the gene matches: 3. The CDR3 consists of 13 residues. This sample is part of a study of blood T cell repertoires in COVID-19. The chain joins TRBV7-2 to TRBJ2-7, with 7 positions matching TRBD1. Input material: peripheral blood. The receptor's source is a woman between 40 and 50 years old with acute or convalescent COVID-19. In DNA, the CDR3 is TGTGCCAGCAGCTCCCGGGACAGCTACGAGCAGTACTTC. Amino acid sequence: CASSSRDSYEQYF.